This TCR beta chain was captured in a study of T-cell reconstitution after alpha-beta-depleted transplantation in children. During its preparation, the TCRbeta library received unique molecular identifiers. TCRdb recomputed calls from the PCR reads with MiXCR, one row per CDR3 protein. The data contain 400,000 to 500,000 distinct CDR3 sequences, 11% of them singletons. Trimming took 4 bases from V and 3 from J, leaving 10 bases between them. The germline V gene encodes CDR1 MNHEY and CDR2 SMNVEV (reference sequence). The CDR3 contains 14 residues. Sequencing used PBMCs from the stem cell graft donor, obtained from the stem cell graft. The chain links TRBV27 to TRBJ2-1; D is undetermined. This receptor was taken from a human donor who donated a stem cell graft to a child with acute myeloid leukemia. Here the CDR3 reads CASSSSEDYNEQFF. As DNA, the CDR3 is TGTGCCAGCAGTTCGTCGGAAGACTACAATGAGCAGTTCTTC.